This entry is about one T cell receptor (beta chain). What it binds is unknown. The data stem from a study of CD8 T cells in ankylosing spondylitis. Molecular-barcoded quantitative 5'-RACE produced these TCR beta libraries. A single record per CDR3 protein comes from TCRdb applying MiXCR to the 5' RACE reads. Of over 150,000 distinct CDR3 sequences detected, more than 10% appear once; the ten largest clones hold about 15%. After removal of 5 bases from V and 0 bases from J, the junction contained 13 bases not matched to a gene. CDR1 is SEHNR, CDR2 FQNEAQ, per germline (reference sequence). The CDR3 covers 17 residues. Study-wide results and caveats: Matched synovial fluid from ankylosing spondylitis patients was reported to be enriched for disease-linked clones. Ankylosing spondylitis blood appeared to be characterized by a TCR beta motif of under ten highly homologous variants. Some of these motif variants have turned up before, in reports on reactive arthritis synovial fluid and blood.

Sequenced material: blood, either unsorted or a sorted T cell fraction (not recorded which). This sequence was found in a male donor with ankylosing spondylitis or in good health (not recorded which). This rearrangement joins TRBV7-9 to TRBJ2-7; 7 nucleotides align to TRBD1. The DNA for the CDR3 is TGTGCCAGCAGCGGGGAACGACAGGGCTTCAGCTCCTACGAGCAGTACTTC. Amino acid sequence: CASSGERQGFSSYEQYF.